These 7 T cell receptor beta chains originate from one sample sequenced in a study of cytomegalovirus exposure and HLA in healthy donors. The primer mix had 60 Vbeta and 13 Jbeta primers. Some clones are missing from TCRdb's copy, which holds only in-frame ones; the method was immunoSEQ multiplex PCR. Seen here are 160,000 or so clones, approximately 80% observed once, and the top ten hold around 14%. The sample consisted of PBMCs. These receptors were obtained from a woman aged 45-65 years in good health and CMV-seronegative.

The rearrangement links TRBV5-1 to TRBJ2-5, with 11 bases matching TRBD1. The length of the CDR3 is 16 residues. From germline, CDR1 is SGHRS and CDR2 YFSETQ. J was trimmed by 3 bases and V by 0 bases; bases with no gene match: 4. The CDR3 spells CASSLVPGQGEETQYF. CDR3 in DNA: TGCGCCAGCAGCTTGGTCCCGGGACAGGGGGAAGAGACCCAGTACTTC.

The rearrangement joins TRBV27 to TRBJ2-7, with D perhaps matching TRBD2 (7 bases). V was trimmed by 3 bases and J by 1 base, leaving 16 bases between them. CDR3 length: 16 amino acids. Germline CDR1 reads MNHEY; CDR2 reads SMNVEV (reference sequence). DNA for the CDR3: TGTGCCAGCAGTTTGTTTGACGGGGGGCAATCCTACGAGCAGTACTTC. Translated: CASSLFDGGQSYEQYF.

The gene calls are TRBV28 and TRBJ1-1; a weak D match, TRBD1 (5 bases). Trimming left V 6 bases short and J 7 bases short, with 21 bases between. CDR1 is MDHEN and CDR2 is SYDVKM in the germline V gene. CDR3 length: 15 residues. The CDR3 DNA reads TGTGCCAGCAGCGAAAACCCACGGACACTTTATGAAGCTTTCTTT. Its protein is CASSENPRTLYEAFF.

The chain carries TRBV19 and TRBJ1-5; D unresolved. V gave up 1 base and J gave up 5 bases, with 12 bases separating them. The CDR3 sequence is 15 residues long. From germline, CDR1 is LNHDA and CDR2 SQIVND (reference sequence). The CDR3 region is CASSIVRGLDQPQHF. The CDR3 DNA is TGTGCCAGTAGTATAGTAAGAGGGCTGGATCAGCCCCAGCATTTT.

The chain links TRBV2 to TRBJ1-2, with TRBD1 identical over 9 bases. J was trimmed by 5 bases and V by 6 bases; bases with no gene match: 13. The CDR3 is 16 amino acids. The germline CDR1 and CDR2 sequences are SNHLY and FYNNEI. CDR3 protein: CASRRDRVPSWYGYTF. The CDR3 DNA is TGTGCCAGCAGGAGGGACAGGGTACCTTCTTGGTATGGCTACACCTTC.

Written as DNA, the CDR3 is TGTGCCAGCAGTGAAGACTGGGGGCGGCCTGTAAAACTGTTTTTT. Its translation is CASSEDWGRPVKLFF. The rearrangement links TRBV25-1 to TRBJ1-4, with D possibly TRBD1 on 6 matching bases. V lost 2 bases to trimming and J lost 10 bases, with 17 bases between them. Germline assignment: CDR1 MGHDK and CDR2 SYGVNS. The CDR3 totals 15 residues.

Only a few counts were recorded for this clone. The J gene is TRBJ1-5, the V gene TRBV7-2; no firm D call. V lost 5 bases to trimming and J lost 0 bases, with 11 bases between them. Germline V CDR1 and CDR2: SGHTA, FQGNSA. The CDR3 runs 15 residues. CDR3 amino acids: CASSALQNSNQPQHF. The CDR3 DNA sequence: TGTGCCAGCAGCGCCCTACAGAATAGCAATCAGCCCCAGCATTTT. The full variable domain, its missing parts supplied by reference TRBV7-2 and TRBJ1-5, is GAGVSQSPSNKVTEKGKDVELRCDPISGHTALYWYRQSLGQGLEFLIYFQGNSAPDKSGLPSDRFSAERTGGSVSTLTIQRTQQEDSAVYLCASSALQNSNQPQHFGDGTRLSIL.